The rows below give T cell receptor beta chains drawn from one sample of a study of T cell responses to AZD1222 COVID-19 vaccine. Generated by immunoSEQ multiplex PCR, the TCRdb table keeps only in-frame clones and is missing some. The table records 80,000 to 95,000 clones, roughly 91% of them present only once. Sequencing was performed on peripheral blood, taken on day 0 of MenACWY control vaccination. These receptors came from an adult in good health. Both conserved end residues are part of each CDR3. The D gene is left open where the match is weak. Clone size is given for some rows only: seen once, a few or many times, or a class if the clone is expanded.

v_gene	abundance	d_gene	j_gene	CDR3nt	CDR3aa
TRBV6-5	.	.	TRBJ2-2	TGTGCCAGCATTAGTTCCGGTCCGGACACCGGGGAGCTGTTTTTT	CASISSGPDTGELFF
TRBV5-4	.	TRBD1	TRBJ1-6	TGTGCCAGCAGCTACAGGACAGGGTCAAGCTCCTATAATTCACCCCTCCACTTT	CASSYRTGSSSYNSPLHF
TRBV28	once	.	TRBJ1-4	TGTGCCAGCAGTTTATTGGGCGCAACTAATGAAAAACTGTTTTTT	CASSLLGATNEKLFF
TRBV6-2/TRBV6-3	.	.	TRBJ1-5	TGTGCCAGCAGTCACAGGCCAGATCAGCCCCAGCATTTT	CASSHRPDQPQHF
TRBV6-6	.	TRBD1	TRBJ1-5	TGTGCCAGCAGTAGGGGACAGTATAGCAATCAGCCCCAGCATTTT	CASSRGQYSNQPQHF
TRBV6-6	.	.	TRBJ1-5	TGTGCCAGCAGTTACTCCCAGGGGCTGGGGCCCCAGCATTTT	CASSYSQGLGPQHF
TRBV4-1	.	TRBD2	TRBJ2-1	TGCGCCAGCAAGGTTGGGACTAGCGGGTCCTACAATGAGCAGTTCTTC	CASKVGTSGSYNEQFF
TRBV7-2	once	.	TRBJ1-2	TGTGCCAGCAGCTTAATGAGGGACTATGGCTACACCTTC	CASSLMRDYGYTF
TRBV27	.	TRBD1	TRBJ1-2	TGTGCCAGCGGCCGACAGGGTAACTATGGCTACACCTTC	CASGRQGNYGYTF
TRBV6-6	.	TRBD1	TRBJ1-2	TGTGCCAGCAGAAACTCGGGACAGAACTATGGCTACACCTTC	CASRNSGQNYGYTF
TRBV6-6	.	TRBD2	TRBJ2-7	TGTGCCAGCAGTCATTATGTAGCGGGGGGAAACGAGCAGTACTTC	CASSHYVAGGNEQYF
TRBV12-3/TRBV12-4	.	.	TRBJ1-1	TGTGCCAGCAGTGGACGGAAGAACACTGAAGCTTTCTTT	CASSGRKNTEAFF
TRBV2	.	.	TRBJ1-1	TGTGCCAGGCTTAACGTAGGGGGGACTGAAGCTTTCTTT	CARLNVGGTEAFF
TRBV6-1	.	.	TRBJ1-2	TGTGCCAGCAGTGAAGAGCCGGGGGCAAGCTATGGCTACACCTTC	CASSEEPGASYGYTF
TRBV5-1	.	.	TRBJ2-1	TGCGCCAGCGAGGAGGGGATCAGCTCCTACAATGAGCAGTTCTTC	CASEEGISSYNEQFF
TRBV15	.	.	TRBJ2-7	TGTGCCACCAGCGACGGGGGTTCCTACGAGCAGTACTTC	CATSDGGSYEQYF
TRBV6-5	.	.	TRBJ1-2	TGTGCCAGCGTTTCTGGCACCCTTAACTATGGCTACACCTTC	CASVSGTLNYGYTF
TRBV7-2	once	.	TRBJ1-6	TGTGCCAGCAGCTTAGTCAGGGAGGGCTCACCCCTCCACTTT	CASSLVREGSPLHF
TRBV3-1/TRBV3-2	.	.	TRBJ2-2	TGTGCCAGCAGCCAAGGGGACCCGGAGCTGTTTTTT	CASSQGDPELFF
TRBV5-6	once	.	TRBJ1-2	TGTGCCAGCAGCCGCTCGGGGACACGGAGCTACACCTTC	CASSRSGTRSYTF
TRBV5-6	few	.	TRBJ2-2	TGTGCCAGCAGCGGGTGGGACAAACGATTCACCGGGGAGCTGTTTTTT	CASSGWDKRFTGELFF
TRBV4-3	.	.	TRBJ2-1	TGCGCCAGCAGCCACACGGAAGGGCCTAGGAAGTTCTTC	CASSHTEGPRKFF
TRBV4-1	.	.	TRBJ2-5	TGCGCCAGCAGCCAAGAAAGAGTCCGAAGCATCGGAGAGACCCAGTACTTC	CASSQERVRSIGETQYF
TRBV7-2	.	TRBD2	TRBJ2-2	TGTGCCAGCAGCTACTCTAGCGGGGGAGGGACCGGGGAGCTGTTTTTT	CASSYSSGGGTGELFF
TRBV12-3/TRBV12-4	.	.	TRBJ1-2	TGTGCCACCCGACTTTTCCCCTATGGCTACACCTTC	CATRLFPYGYTF
TRBV7-6	.	.	TRBJ1-1	TGTGCCAGCAGCTCCCGACAGACTGAAGCTTTCTTT	CASSSRQTEAFF
TRBV11-2	.	TRBD1	TRBJ2-7	TGTGCCAGCAGCTTAGAACCAGGGGGCGCTTACGAGCAGTACTTC	CASSLEPGGAYEQYF
TRBV12-3/TRBV12-4	.	.	TRBJ1-1	TGTGCCAGCCTTAGGGACACTGAAGCTTTCTTT	CASLRDTEAFF
TRBV9	.	.	TRBJ1-2	TGTGCCAGCACCAAAGACGGTAATGGCTACACCTTC	CASTKDGNGYTF
TRBV5-1	.	.	TRBJ2-2	TGCGCCAGCAATTCAAACTCTGACAGCCGCCCGTTTTTT	CASNSNSDSRPFF